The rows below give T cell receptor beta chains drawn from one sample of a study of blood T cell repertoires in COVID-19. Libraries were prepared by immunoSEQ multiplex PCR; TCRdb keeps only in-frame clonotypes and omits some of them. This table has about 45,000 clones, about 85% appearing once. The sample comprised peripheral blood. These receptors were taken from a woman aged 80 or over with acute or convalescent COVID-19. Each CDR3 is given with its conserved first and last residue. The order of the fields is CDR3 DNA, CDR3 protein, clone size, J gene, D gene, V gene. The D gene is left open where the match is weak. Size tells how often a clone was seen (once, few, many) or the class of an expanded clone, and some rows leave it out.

CDR3 DNA: TGTGCCAGCTCACCCTTGACCGGGACTAGCGGGAACCACAATGAGCAGTTCTTC
CDR3 protein: CASSPLTGTSGNHNEQFF
clone size: NA
J gene: TRBJ2-1
D gene: TRBD2
V gene: TRBV18

CDR3 DNA: TGTGCCAGCGGTACTAGCGGGAGAGTATGGGTTGAGACCCAGTACTTC
CDR3 protein: CASGTSGRVWVETQYF
clone size: NA
J gene: TRBJ2-5
D gene: TRBD2
V gene: TRBV27

CDR3 DNA: TGTGCCAGCAGCCAAACCGGGACAGCCAATTCACCCCTCCACTTT
CDR3 protein: CASSQTGTANSPLHF
clone size: NA
J gene: TRBJ1-6
D gene: TRBD1
V gene: TRBV14

CDR3 DNA: TGTGCCTGGGGGACAGGGGGGGAAAAACTGTTTTTT
CDR3 protein: CAWGTGGEKLFF
clone size: NA
J gene: TRBJ1-4
D gene: TRBD1
V gene: TRBV30

CDR3 DNA: TGTGCCACCAGCAGAGATATCACAGGTGGCGAGCAGTACTTC
CDR3 protein: CATSRDITGGEQYF
clone size: once
J gene: TRBJ2-7
D gene: NA
V gene: TRBV15

CDR3 DNA: TGTGCCAGCAGTCAGGGACAGGGAAGTTCACCCCTCCACTTT
CDR3 protein: CASSQGQGSSPLHF
clone size: NA
J gene: TRBJ1-6
D gene: TRBD1
V gene: TRBV6-5

CDR3 DNA: TGCGCCAGCAGCTTTAGAGCAGACAGCAACACTGAAGCTTTCTTT
CDR3 protein: CASSFRADSNTEAFF
clone size: NA
J gene: TRBJ1-1
D gene: NA
V gene: TRBV5-1

CDR3 DNA: TGCGCCAGCAGCCTCGGACAGGGTTTTAGCCTCTCCTACGAGCAGTACTTC
CDR3 protein: CASSLGQGFSLSYEQYF
clone size: NA
J gene: TRBJ2-7
D gene: TRBD1
V gene: TRBV10-2

CDR3 DNA: TGTGCCAGCAGTTTTCGGGAGGGCCCTCTAAAATACTTC
CDR3 protein: CASSFREGPLKYF
clone size: NA
J gene: TRBJ2-4
D gene: TRBD2
V gene: TRBV27

CDR3 DNA: TGTGCCAGCAGCTACACCAGGGACACTGAAGCTTTCTTT
CDR3 protein: CASSYTRDTEAFF
clone size: NA
J gene: TRBJ1-1
D gene: NA
V gene: TRBV12-3/TRBV12-4